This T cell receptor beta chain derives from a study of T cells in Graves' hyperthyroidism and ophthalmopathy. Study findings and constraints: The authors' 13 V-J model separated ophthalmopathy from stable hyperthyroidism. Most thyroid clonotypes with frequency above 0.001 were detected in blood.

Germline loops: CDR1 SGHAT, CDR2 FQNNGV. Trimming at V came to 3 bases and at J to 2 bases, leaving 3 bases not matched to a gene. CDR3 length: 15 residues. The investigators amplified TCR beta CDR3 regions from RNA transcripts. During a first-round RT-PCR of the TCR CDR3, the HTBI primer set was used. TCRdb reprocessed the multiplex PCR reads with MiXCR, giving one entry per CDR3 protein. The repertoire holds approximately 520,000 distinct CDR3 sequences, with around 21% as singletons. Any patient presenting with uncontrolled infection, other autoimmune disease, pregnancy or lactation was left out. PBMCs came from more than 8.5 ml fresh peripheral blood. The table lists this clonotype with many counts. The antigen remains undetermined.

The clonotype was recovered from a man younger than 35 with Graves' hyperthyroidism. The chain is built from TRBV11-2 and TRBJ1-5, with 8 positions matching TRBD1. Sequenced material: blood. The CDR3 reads CASSLEGQGNQPQHF. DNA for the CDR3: TGTGCCAGCAGCTTGGAGGGACAGGGCAATCAGCCCCAGCATTTT.